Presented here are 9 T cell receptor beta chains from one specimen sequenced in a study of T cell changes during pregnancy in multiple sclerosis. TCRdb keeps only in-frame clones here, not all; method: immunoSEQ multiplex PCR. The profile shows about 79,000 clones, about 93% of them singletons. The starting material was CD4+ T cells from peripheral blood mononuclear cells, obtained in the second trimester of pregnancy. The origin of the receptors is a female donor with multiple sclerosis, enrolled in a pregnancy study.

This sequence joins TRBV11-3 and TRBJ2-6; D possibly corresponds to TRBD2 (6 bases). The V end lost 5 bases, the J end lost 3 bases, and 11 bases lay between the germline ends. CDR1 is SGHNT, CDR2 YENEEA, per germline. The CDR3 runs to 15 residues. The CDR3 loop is CASSPFGGGANVLTF. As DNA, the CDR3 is TGTGCCAGCAGCCCATTCGGGGGTGGGGCCAACGTCCTGACTTTC.

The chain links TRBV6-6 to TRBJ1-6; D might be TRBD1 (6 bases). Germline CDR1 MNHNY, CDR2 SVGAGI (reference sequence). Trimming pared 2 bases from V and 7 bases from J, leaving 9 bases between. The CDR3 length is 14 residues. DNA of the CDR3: TGTGCCAGCAGTTACGGGGGCCCGAATTCACCCCTCCACTTT. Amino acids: CASSYGGPNSPLHF.

The CDR3 nucleotides read TGTGCCACCAGCAGACAAGCGGGAAACAATGAGCAGTTCTTC. It encodes CATSRQAGNNEQFF. The V gene is TRBV15, the J gene TRBJ2-1; 7 positions match TRBD2. This CDR3 has 14 amino acids. With V trimmed by 2 bases and J by 5 bases, 3 bases remained unmatched. CDR1 and CDR2 (germline): LNHNV, YYDKDF (reference sequence).

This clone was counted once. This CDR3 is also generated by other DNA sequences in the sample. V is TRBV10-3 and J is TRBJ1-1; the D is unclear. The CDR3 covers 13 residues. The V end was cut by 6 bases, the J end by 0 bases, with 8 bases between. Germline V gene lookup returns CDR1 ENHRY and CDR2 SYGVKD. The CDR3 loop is CAIRAQLNTEAFF. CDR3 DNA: TGTGCCATCAGGGCACAGTTGAACACTGAAGCTTTCTTT.

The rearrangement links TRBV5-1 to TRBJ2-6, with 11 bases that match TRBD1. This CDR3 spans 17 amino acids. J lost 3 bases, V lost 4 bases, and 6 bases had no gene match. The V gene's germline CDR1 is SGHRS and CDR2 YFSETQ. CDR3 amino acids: CASSVGTGGGGANVLTF. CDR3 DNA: TGCGCCAGCAGCGTCGGGACAGGGGGAGGTGGGGCCAACGTCCTGACTTTC.

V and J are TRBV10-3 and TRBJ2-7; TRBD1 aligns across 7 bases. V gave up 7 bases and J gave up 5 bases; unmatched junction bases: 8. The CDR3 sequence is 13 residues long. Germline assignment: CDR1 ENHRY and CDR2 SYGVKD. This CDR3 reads CAITEVGGHEQYF. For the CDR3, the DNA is TGTGCCATCACCGAGGTAGGGGGCCACGAGCAGTACTTC.

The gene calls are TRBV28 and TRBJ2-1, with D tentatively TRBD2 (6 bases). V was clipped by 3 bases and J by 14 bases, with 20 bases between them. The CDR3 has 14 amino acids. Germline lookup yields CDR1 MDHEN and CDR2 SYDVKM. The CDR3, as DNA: TGTGCCAGCAGTTTTAGGGGCCCCAGGACGGGAGAGTTCTTC. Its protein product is CASSFRGPRTGEFF.

The CDR3 nucleotides read TGCGCCAGCAGCCAAGGAACAGCGGGGGGGCATGAGCAGTTCTTC. This sequence encodes CASSQGTAGGHEQFF. The chain recombines TRBV4-3 with TRBJ2-1; 10 bases fit TRBD2. Germline CDR1 and CDR2: LGHNA and YSLEER. The CDR3 extends over 15 amino acids. V lost 1 base to trimming and J lost 8 bases; unmatched junction nucleotides: 5.

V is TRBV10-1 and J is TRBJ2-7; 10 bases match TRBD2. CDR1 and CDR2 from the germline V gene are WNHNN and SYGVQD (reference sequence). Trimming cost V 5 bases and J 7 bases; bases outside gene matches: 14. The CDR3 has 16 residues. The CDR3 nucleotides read TGCGCCAGCAGTCAACGAGCGGGAGGGCCGGGCTTGGAGCAGTACTTC. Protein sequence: CASSQRAGGPGLEQYF.